This T cell receptor (beta chain) came from a study of Graves' ophthalmopathy and Graves' hyperthyroidism. Study information: Cases classed as stable hyperthyroidism had no ophthalmopathy within 18 months of follow-up. Study results and caveats: Progression of ophthalmopathy was predicted by the model with more than 70% sensitivity and around 72% specificity. Built on 13 signatures, a model told ophthalmopathy apart from stable hyperthyroidism with almost 90% sensitivity and approximately 81% specificity.

Losses at the gene ends were 8 bases for V and 4 bases for J; bases not matched to a gene: 13. Per the germline V gene, CDR1 is LGHNA and CDR2 is YSLEER. CDR3 size: 15 residues. Amplifying from RNA transcripts, the study obtained TCR beta CDR3 regions. Following a first-round RT-PCR that used HTBI primers, a second-round multiplex PCR was carried out. MiXCR was run by TCRdb on the multiplex PCR reads, yielding one entry per CDR3 protein. The sample carries about 1.1 million distinct CDR3 sequences, about 35% recorded once. As to this clonotype: Its antigen is as yet unknown.

The sequence derives from an adult man with Graves' hyperthyroidism. This rearrangement joins TRBV4-3 to TRBJ1-1, with 7 bases fitting TRBD1. The sample consisted of peripheral blood or thyroid tissue (not recorded which). The CDR3 coding sequence is TGCGCCAGCGGAAAGAGGTTCAGGGGGGGCACTGAAGCTTTCTTT. Translated, it gives CASGKRFRGGTEAFF.